This is a list of T cell receptor beta chains from one sample in a study of T cell responses to AZD1222 COVID-19 vaccine. This table comes from immunoSEQ multiplex PCR, and its TCRdb copy is limited to in-frame clones, with some not included. The sample comprises about 63,000 clones, approximately 83% of which are singletons, and about 6% rests with the top ten. The source was peripheral blood, collected 28 days after the second AZD1222 dose. All receptors derive from an adult who received the AZD1222 COVID-19 vaccine. Each CDR3 is given with its conserved first and last residue. Fields, in order: D gene, J gene, CDR3 length, V gene, clone size, CDR3 protein, CDR3 DNA. D genes are given only for firm matches. Only part of the rows carry a size: once, few, many, or a class if the clone is expanded.

.	TRBJ2-3	15	TRBV27	.	CASSLTGPYTDTQYF	TGTGCCAGCAGTTTAACCGGGCCCTACACAGATACGCAGTATTTT
.	TRBJ1-4	16	TRBV5-6	.	CASSNPDSFSNEKLFF	TGTGCCAGCAGCAACCCGGACAGTTTCTCTAATGAAAAACTGTTTTTT
TRBD1	TRBJ1-6	14	TRBV2	.	CASNLDRNNSPLHF	TGTGCCAGCAACTTGGACAGGAACAATTCACCCCTCCACTTT
TRBD1	TRBJ1-2	14	TRBV6-2/TRBV6-3	.	CASSAGTGGYGYTF	TGTGCCAGCAGTGCCGGGACAGGGGGCTATGGCTACACCTTC
.	TRBJ2-5	13	TRBV15	.	CATSRGTQETQYF	TGTGCCACCAGCAGAGGAACACAAGAGACCCAGTACTTC
TRBD1	TRBJ1-5	16	TRBV4-1	.	CASSQGRGQGNQPQHF	TGCGCCAGCAGCCAAGGCAGGGGGCAAGGCAATCAGCCCCAGCATTTT
TRBD1	TRBJ1-4	15	TRBV3-1/TRBV3-2	few	CASSQMGQSNEKLFF	TGTGCCAGCAGCCAAATGGGACAGTCTAATGAAAAACTGTTTTTT
.	TRBJ1-3	13	TRBV9	.	CASSVDSGNTIYF	TGTGCCAGCAGCGTAGATAGTGGAAACACCATATATTTT
.	TRBJ1-5	15	TRBV4-1	once	CASSQGVRRNQPQHF	TGCGCCAGCAGCCAAGGAGTAAGACGCAATCAGCCCCAGCATTTT
TRBD1	TRBJ1-5	15	TRBV5-1	.	CASSLDTGGGQPQHF	TGCGCCAGCAGCTTGGACACAGGGGGCGGTCAGCCCCAGCATTTT
.	TRBJ1-3	13	TRBV4-2	.	CASSHVSGNTIYF	TGTGCCAGCAGCCACGTATCTGGAAACACCATATATTTT
.	TRBJ1-1	13	TRBV12-3/TRBV12-4	.	CASSPQIPPEAFF	TGTGCCAGCAGTCCCCAGATCCCCCCTGAAGCTTTCTTT
TRBD1	TRBJ1-4	14	TRBV19	.	CASSIQGASEKLFF	TGTGCCAGTAGCATACAGGGGGCATCTGAAAAACTGTTTTTT
TRBD1	TRBJ1-1	15	TRBV19	.	CASSIVNRGGTEAFF	TGTGCCAGTAGTATAGTGAACAGGGGTGGCACTGAAGCTTTCTTT
.	TRBJ2-3	15	TRBV5-1	.	CASSLPAGAGDTQYF	TGCGCCAGCAGCTTGCCGGCGGGGGCGGGAGATACGCAGTATTTT
.	TRBJ1-2	13	TRBV7-2	.	CASSLGNSYGYTF	TGTGCCAGCAGCTTAGGCAACTCCTATGGCTACACCTTC
TRBD1	TRBJ2-3	15	TRBV7-2	.	CASRPTGMSTDTQYF	TGTGCCAGCAGACCGACAGGGATGAGCACAGATACGCAGTATTTT
TRBD1	TRBJ2-3	15	TRBV13	.	CASSNRDRDTDTQYF	TGTGCCAGCAGCAACCGGGACAGGGACACAGATACGCAGTATTTT
.	TRBJ2-1	12	TRBV7-2	.	CASTSSPMIQFF	TGTGCCAGCACCTCCTCCCCAATGATCCAGTTCTTC
.	TRBJ1-1	15	TRBV29-1	few	CSVGAGWSMNTEAFF	TGCAGCGTTGGGGCGGGGTGGAGCATGAACACTGAAGCTTTCTTT